This T cell receptor beta chain was identified during a study of cytomegalovirus exposure and HLA in healthy donors. Looking at the study overall: A previous analysis identified around 120 million unique TCR beta sequences derived from 180 million or so T cells. Whole-study results and caveats: Reports state that TCR beta sequences accurately predicted most subjects' HLA-A and HLA-B alleles.

PCR primers comprised 60 Vbeta and 13 Jbeta primers. Data came from immunoSEQ multiplex PCR; TCRdb stores just in-frame clones and leaves some out. Here the sample spans tens of thousands of clones, around 70% being singletons. Turning to this clone: Its antigen remains unidentified.

V was shortened by 4 bases and J by 3 bases, with 14 bases between the two germline ends. The CDR3 is 14 amino acids. CDR1 is SGHRS, CDR2 YFSETQ, per germline. Sample: PBMCs. This receptor was obtained from a young woman in good health and CMV-seropositive. This rearrangement joins TRBV5-1 to TRBJ2-7, with D possibly being TRBD1 (7 bases). CDR3 region: CASSPGGPSYEQYF. CDR3 nucleotides: TGCGCCAGCAGCCCAGGGGGGCCAAGCTACGAGCAGTACTTC. The complete variable domain, with remaining parts taken from reference TRBV5-1 and TRBJ2-7, reads KAGVTQTPRYLIKTRGQQVTLSCSPISGHRSVSWYQQTPGQGLQFLFEYFSETQRNKGNFPGRFSGRQFSNSRSEMNVSTLELGDSALYLCASSPGGPSYEQYFGPGTRLTVT.